These 4 T cell receptor beta chains were all obtained from the same sample, sequenced in a study of identical twins. Via MiXCR, TCRdb re-called the 5' RACE reads, giving one row per CDR3 protein. The table has nearly 650,000 distinct CDR3 sequences, roughly 6.6% seen once. This same sample was also taken into another study, of yellow fever vaccine responses in identical twins.

Sequencing was carried out using PBMCs. Receptors originate from a woman under 30 in good health.

This clonotype has at least ten counts. This sequence joins TRBV20-1 and TRBJ2-1, with TRBD1 matching 9 bases. The CDR3 covers 14 residues. Looked up from germline, CDR1 is DFQATT and CDR2 is SNEGSKA (reference sequence). J was trimmed by 1 base and V by 6 bases; bases with no gene match: 4. The CDR3 here is CSAAGTGSYNEQFF. DNA of the CDR3: TGCAGTGCCGCCGGGACAGGGTCCTACAATGAGCAGTTCTTC.

Ten or more counts support this clonotype. The chain employs TRBV27 and TRBJ2-3; perhaps TRBD1 as D (6 bases). Between the trimmed V and J ends, which lost 4 bases and 1 base, there was a span of 15 bases. CDR3 length: 16 amino acids. Germline values: CDR1 MNHEY, CDR2 SMNVEV (reference sequence). The CDR3 region is CASSSQQGTGTDTQYF. In DNA, the CDR3 is TGTGCCAGCAGTTCGCAACAGGGCACTGGCACAGATACGCAGTATTTT.

Only a few counts were recorded for this clonotype. The chain is built from TRBV6-5 and TRBJ1-5, with D possibly being TRBD1 (5 bases). CDR1 is MNHEY and CDR2 is SVGAGI in the germline V gene. Trimming removed 6 bases at V and 1 base at J, with 10 bases between. The CDR3 extends over 14 amino acids. The CDR3 nucleotides are TGTGCCAGCAGCTACGCAGGGAGCAATCAGCCCCAGCATTTT. Translated: CASSYAGSNQPQHF.

This clonotype was seen ten or more times. The chain uses TRBV5-1 and TRBJ2-3; a possible D gene is TRBD2 (5 bases). CDR1 and CDR2 (germline): SGHRS, YFSETQ. Between the trimmed V and J ends, which lost 0 bases and 0 bases, there was a span of 14 bases. This CDR3 spans 17 amino acids. The CDR3 region has the DNA TGCGCCAGCAGCTTGGCGCGGAAGGGAGTAAGCACAGATACGCAGTATTTT. Encoded protein: CASSLARKGVSTDTQYF.